The 11 T cell receptor beta chains reported below all come from one sample, sequenced in a study of spatial heterogeneity in lung cancer. One entry per CDR3 protein results from TCRdb running MiXCR on the 5' RACE reads. The sample contains approximately 950 distinct CDR3 sequences, about 7% of which appear only once. Described time point: sample taken at primary tumor resection. The source was normal lung tissue next to the tumor, collected at surgery. These receptors all stem from a male donor with early-stage non-small cell lung cancer.

This clonotype was observed a single time. The CDR3 DNA reads TGTGCCAGCACAGGGACTAACTATGGCTACACCTTC. Encoded protein: CASTGTNYGYTF. The chain joins TRBV12-3 or TRBV12-4 to TRBJ1-2, with D possibly TRBD1 on 5 matching bases. V was shortened by 7 bases and J by 0 bases, with 6 bases between the two germline ends. The CDR3 totals 12 residues.

In its sample, this clonotype ranks as large. This chain links TRBV28 with TRBJ2-5, with a possible D match to TRBD1 (5 bases). CDR1 and CDR2 from the germline V gene are MDHEN and SYDVKM. V gave up 6 bases and J gave up 2 bases, with 16 bases separating them. The CDR3 is 15 residues long. CDR3 sequence: CASRAGRNLQETQYF. In nucleotides, the CDR3 is TGTGCCAGCAGGGCAGGGCGCAACCTTCAAGAGACCCAGTACTTC.

This clonotype was detected ten times or more. With a much larger clone just one base away, this may be a read error. In this CDR3 the conserved last residue, phenylalanine or tryptophan, is missing, so a read error is likely. The chain is built from TRBV9 and TRBJ2-3; tentatively, D is TRBD1 (6 bases). CDR1 is SGDLS, CDR2 YYNGEE, per germline. The CDR3 has 14 amino acids. V was cut by 2 bases and J by 2 bases, with 9 bases left in between. CDR3 protein: CASSVRTDTDTQYS. Written as DNA, the CDR3 is TGTGCCAGCAGCGTCCGGACAGACACAGATACGCAGTATTCT.

By frequency in the sample, this clonotype is medium-sized. The chain couples TRBV6-2 or TRBV6-3 to TRBJ2-5; 7 bases are a match to TRBD2. The CDR3 sequence is 16 residues long. V lost 4 bases and J lost 1; bases outside the gene matches: 9. Germline V gives CDR1 MNHEY, CDR2 SVGEGT. CDR3 coding DNA: TGTGCCAGCAGTTGGGGGGAAAGCGGGATCCAAGAGACCCAGTACTTC. Translating gives CASSWGESGIQETQYF.

This clonotype is medium-sized by share. V usage is TRBV19 and J usage is TRBJ2-6; 9 bases align to TRBD1. The CDR3 extends over 17 amino acids. The germline V gene has CDR1 LNHDA and CDR2 SQIVND (reference sequence). The V segment lost 5 bases and the J segment 2 bases; nucleotides outside the gene matches: 7. The CDR3 here is CASSSGQGKTGANVLTF. CDR3 bases: TGTGCCAGTAGTTCAGGACAGGGGAAGACTGGGGCCAACGTCCTGACTTTC.

By share, this clonotype ranks as large. The chain combines TRBV5-5 with TRBJ2-3; 8 bases are a match to TRBD2. Germline V CDR1 and CDR2: SGHKS, YYEKEE (reference sequence). V shed 0 bases, J shed 0 bases, and the junction held 9 bases outside the gene matches. The CDR3 spans 18 residues. DNA of the CDR3: TGTGCCAGCAGCTTGGCCGAGTGGGCTAGCGGGAGCACAGATACGCAGTATTTT. Amino acid sequence: CASSLAEWASGSTDTQYF. Full variable domain (missing parts from reference TRBV5-5 and TRBJ2-3): DAGVTQSPTHLIKTRGQQVTLRCSPISGHKSVSWYQQVLGQGPQFIFQYYEKEERGRGNFPDRFSARQFPNYSSELNVNALLLGDSALYLCASSLAEWASGSTDTQYFGPGTRLTVL.

By frequency in the sample, this clonotype is medium-sized. This CDR3 reads CASSLEQWGLGTEAFF. DNA of the CDR3: TGCGCCAGCAGCTTGGAGCAGTGGGGCTTGGGCACTGAAGCTTTCTTT. The rearrangement joins TRBV5-1 to TRBJ1-1; the D gene is possibly TRBD1 (5 bases). Trimming cost V 0 bases and J 4 bases, with 16 bases left between them. Germline CDR1 is SGHRS and CDR2 is YFSETQ. The CDR3 totals 16 residues.

This clonotype ranks as medium-sized. The junction shows a germline mismatch at one end, possibly a read error. The rearrangement uses TRBV2 and TRBJ2-5; 8 bases match TRBD1. The CDR3 contains 15 residues. CDR1 is SNHLY and CDR2 is FYNNEI in the germline V gene. CDR3 bases: TGTTCCAGCAGTGAAGATAGGGACAGGCGAGAGACCCAGTACTTC. Protein sequence: CSSSEDRDRRETQYF.

By sample fraction, this clonotype is medium-sized. The chain employs TRBV7-2 and TRBJ2-5; TRBD2 is a possible D gene (6 bases). V was clipped by 5 bases and J by 3 bases, with 13 bases between them. Germline CDR1 and CDR2: SGHTA and FQGNSA. This CDR3 is 14 amino acids long. CDR3 sequence reads: CASSPMAGKETQYF. The CDR3 DNA follows: TGTGCCAGCAGCCCTATGGCGGGGAAAGAGACCCAGTACTTC.

This clonotype is labeled large. This chain links TRBV2 with TRBJ1-4; 7 bases agree with TRBD1. Trimming took 0 bases from V and 5 from J; bases not matched to a gene: 3. Germline CDR1 reads SNHLY; CDR2 reads FYNNEI. The length of the CDR3 is 15 residues. CDR3 region: CASSEAGTENEKLFF. The DNA for the CDR3 is TGTGCCAGCAGTGAAGCAGGGACAGAGAATGAAAAACTGTTTTTT.

This clonotype rates as medium-sized (0.01 to 0.1%). V is TRBV9 and J is TRBJ2-5; 8 bases align to TRBD1. Germline lookup yields CDR1 SGDLS and CDR2 YYNGEE. V was clipped by 5 bases and J by 5 bases; unmatched bases: 11. The CDR3 has 15 amino acids. The CDR3 sequence is CASSADGQGRETQYF. The CDR3 DNA reads TGTGCCAGCAGTGCAGACGGACAGGGTAGGGAGACCCAGTACTTC. Based on the CDR3 plus reference TRBV9 and TRBJ2-5, the full variable domain is DSGVTQTPKHLITATGQRVTLRCSPRSGDLSVYWYQQSLDQGLQFLIQYYNGEERAKGNILERFSAQQFPDLHSELNLSSLELGDSALYFCASSADGQGRETQYFGPGTRLLVL.